This TCR beta chain was identified during a study of shared clonotypes between healthy human individuals (dated by TCRdb to about 2020). For the study in its entirety: The cohort included a few men and a couple of women between 18 and 49 years of age. For each donor, CD4 naive and CD4 memory were each given three plates, CD8 naive was given two plates, and CD8 memory was given one plate. Blood TCR repertoires of 5 or 6 healthy adults were deeply sequenced to estimate repertoire size and the extent of clonotype sharing between individuals. To increase sequencing depth and limit assay-specific biases, different laboratories used diverse techniques to prepare libraries and sequence TCR repertoires. Leukapheresis yielded between about 0.94 and 8.9 billion PBMCs per donor.

As regards this clone: It lacks a known antigen. No quality values exist for individual bases; no much larger clone is one base distant.

The donors were healthy, HIV-negative adults who had no recently reported acute infections or vaccinations. Only Caucasian adults living in Nashville, Tennessee, USA were represented among the donors. Magnetic negative selection was used to enrich CD4+ T cells, after which naive cells were positively selected on CD45RA and the negative fraction became the memory subset. After blood collection by leukapheresis, PBMCs were isolated using Ficoll-Histopaque density gradient centrifugation and then cryopreserved in the vapor phase of liquid nitrogen. Purity and quantity of every magnetically sorted T cell population were checked by analytical flow cytometry. Each sorted fraction had its genomic DNA isolated and then quantified by UV absorbance on a Nanodrop 2000c. What the research found in general, with its limitations: The small number of donors limited the genetic and exposure-history diversity represented. Incomplete sequencing was indicated by rarefaction of sorted-subset datasets, despite the large sequencing depth. Pairwise subsampling led to the expectation that sequencing depth would affect the degree of clonotype sharing among donors. Across a handful of donors, around 5% of naive CD4, over 3% of naive CD8, roughly 2.2% of memory CD4, and over 0.35% of memory CD8 clonotypes were shared. Naive subsets generally had larger estimated clonotype richness than memory subsets did. Higher generation probabilities were observed for clonotypes shared by all four sorted-subset donors than for non-shared clonotypes. Sampling was restricted to blood, and TCR repertoires in tissue are likely to differ from TCR repertoires in blood.

Reading from cysteine to phenylalanine, the CDR3 counts 12 amino acids. Solely the CDR3 DNA is kept, with 36 bases framed from the first base. In the germline V gene, CDR1 corresponds to MDHEN and CDR2 to SYDVKM. V has 7 bases trimmed and J has 3 bases trimmed; junction bases matching no gene number 2. TCR CDR3 regions were amplified from genomic DNA by multiplex PCR using the deep immunoSEQ assay. For each cell subset, the extracted genomic DNA was distributed evenly across all wells of several immunoSEQ 96-well plates, and each plate served as one replicate. For sorted subsets, each replicate PCR was loaded with around 200 ng genomic DNA, equivalent to 30,000 or so T cell genomes. The purified libraries were quantified using a Qubit 3.0 fluorometer, sized with a Bioanalyzer 2100, and then quantified again using the KAPA Library Quantification kit. Every immunoSEQ 96-well plate was sequenced on a separate single-read 150-cycle Illumina NextSeq 550 flow cell. As for the authors' bioinformatics: Because the immunoSEQ output included only junctional sequences and no quality scores, the filtering could not be the same as the filtering used for full-length reads. To assign V/J genes and CDR3, sequences were annotated using PyIR, a Python wrapper for IgBLAST v1.9, with IMGT germline references. Reads were removed for weak V/J assignments (E-value above 1e-6), missing CDR3, stop codons, out-of-frame junctions, or ambiguous translated residues. V3J clonotypes were defined by identical inferred V gene, J gene, and CDR3 amino acid sequence. Percentage overlap between repertoires was calculated by dividing the number of shared unique clonotypes by the size of the smaller repertoire. Three approaches were used to assess repertoire richness: RTK rarefaction, the Chao1 estimator, and Recon v2.1 estimates of unobserved clonotypes. OLGA was used to compute generation probabilities for all TCRbeta clonotypes that the gDNA method yielded from a handful of donors. TCRdb provides this immuneACCESS table in a form limited to in-frame rearrangements. Some clones are lacking; in checked studies, under half of them reflect an unresolved V gene, and why the rest are absent is not known. V, J and clone size are taken as reported in that table, and D and trimming were inferred from the DNA itself. Within this sample are 1.6 million or so clones, with more than 95% of them counted one time only. The ten largest clones represent over 1% of the sample.

This clonotype was obtained from a man younger than 45 in good health. The receptor chain draws on TRBV28 and TRBJ2-7, and 8 junctional nucleotides match TRBD2. Sequencing was done on a sample of naive CD4+ T cells sorted from blood. What this sample's cell subset or site label stands for: CD45RA+ positively selected. The bases are TGTGCCAGCACTCGGGAGGGCTACGAGCAGTACTTC. It codes for CASTREGYEQYF.